What follows are 21 T cell receptor beta chains derived from one specimen sequenced in a study of blood T cell repertoires in COVID-19. Repertoires were generated with immunoSEQ multiplex PCR, while TCRdb's copy carries only in-frame clones and drops some. The data show 100,000 to 150,000 clones, with more than 85% seen just once and under 4.5% held by the top ten. Sequencing used peripheral blood. These receptors all come from a man aged 55 to 70 with COVID-19, enrolled during active disease.

V gene TRBV2 combines with J gene TRBJ1-2; D might be TRBD1 (6 bases). Trimming left V 4 bases short and J 4 bases short, with 13 bases between. The CDR3 has 14 residues. Germline lookup yields CDR1 SNHLY and CDR2 FYNNEI. For the CDR3, the DNA is TGTGCCAGCAGTGTCTCGGACAGAATCTATGGCTACACCTTC. It translates to CASSVSDRIYGYTF.

The CDR3 protein is CASSYSAGSTYGYTF. The DNA for the CDR3 is TGTGCCAGCAGTTACTCCGCAGGGTCGACCTATGGCTACACCTTC. The chain has TRBV6-2 or TRBV6-3 and TRBJ1-2; possible D gene TRBD1, 5 bases. Germline values: CDR1 MNHEY, CDR2 SVGEGT. V was pared by 0 bases and J by 4 bases, with 12 bases between. CDR3 length equals 15 residues.

J is TRBJ2-1 and V is TRBV6-2 or TRBV6-3, with 9 bases aligning to TRBD1. Per the germline V gene, CDR1 is MNHEY and CDR2 is SVGEGT. V shed 2 bases, J shed 1 base, and the junction held 15 bases outside the gene matches. This CDR3 region has 20 residues. The CDR3 is CASSYPTGGQSFPSYNEQFF. DNA for the CDR3: TGTGCCAGCAGTTACCCGACAGGGGGTCAATCGTTTCCTTCCTACAATGAGCAGTTCTTC.

V is TRBV3-1 (or the pseudogene TRBV3-2) and J is TRBJ1-2; D possibly corresponds to TRBD1 (5 bases). V was trimmed by 0 bases and J by 4 bases, leaving 9 bases between them. There are 14 residues in the CDR3. The V gene's germline CDR1 is LGHDT and CDR2 YNNKEL (reference sequence). The CDR3 reads CASSQDARGYGYTF. Here the CDR3 DNA reads TGTGCCAGCAGCCAAGATGCAAGGGGCTATGGCTACACCTTC.

The chain couples TRBV4-2 to TRBJ2-2; possible D gene TRBD2, 6 bases. This CDR3 comprises 17 residues. V was pared by 0 bases and J by 4 bases, with 15 bases between. The germline CDR1 and CDR2 sequences are LGHNA and YNFKEQ. CDR3 sequence (DNA): TGTGCCAGCAGCCAAGATCCAGGGCGGGGTCTCACCGGGGAGCTGTTTTTT. As protein: CASSQDPGRGLTGELFF.

This clone was seen a single time. The chain combines TRBV27 with TRBJ2-7; 7 bases are a match to TRBD1. V shed 4 bases, J shed 3 bases, and the junction held 3 bases outside the gene matches. Looked up from germline, CDR1 is MNHEY and CDR2 is SMNVEV (reference sequence). CDR3 size: 13 residues. The CDR3 sequence: CASSSQGVYEQYF. CDR3 in DNA: TGTGCCAGCAGTTCCCAGGGGGTCTACGAGCAGTACTTC.

The V call is TRBV3-1 (or the pseudogene TRBV3-2), the J call TRBJ1-1; D call uncertain. CDR1 LGHDT and CDR2 YNNKEL come from the germline V gene (reference sequence). V dropped 1 base and J dropped 6 bases, with 6 bases sitting between them. CDR3 length equals 12 residues. The CDR3 DNA reads TGTGCCAGCAGCCAAGCTATCTCTGAAGCTTTCTTT. As protein: CASSQAISEAFF.

CDR3 region: CASTSSYEQYF. The CDR3 DNA reads as TGTGCCAGCACCTCTTCCTACGAGCAGTACTTC. The rearrangement links TRBV27 to TRBJ2-7; no clear D. Trimming cost V 7 bases and J 1 base, with 5 bases left between them. The CDR3 is 11 amino acids. Per the germline V gene, CDR1 is MNHEY and CDR2 is SMNVEV (reference sequence).

The chain recombines TRBV6-1 with TRBJ1-5; 7 nucleotides line up with TRBD1. Germline CDR1 MNHNS, CDR2 SASEGT. The ends lost 2 bases at V and 6 bases at J; junction bases unmatched: 4. The CDR3 is made up of 14 amino acids. CDR3 sequence reads: CASSERAGGQPQHF. The DNA of the CDR3 is TGTGCCAGCAGTGAAAGGGCAGGGGGTCAGCCCCAGCATTTT.

This clone was seen once. CDR3 region: CASSEPGRGGYEQYF. The CDR3 DNA sequence: TGTGCCAGCAGTGAACCAGGCAGGGGTGGCTACGAGCAGTACTTC. V usage is TRBV25-1 and J usage is TRBJ2-7, with D maybe TRBD1 (6 bases). CDR3 length equals 15 residues. V lost 2 bases to trimming and J lost 3 bases, with 14 bases between them. Germline CDR1 is MGHDK and CDR2 is SYGVNS.

The chain combines TRBV27 with TRBJ2-1, with 7 nucleotides matching TRBD1. V lost 4 bases, J lost 4 bases, and 4 bases stayed unmatched. This CDR3 comprises 14 residues. Germline V CDR1 and CDR2: MNHEY, SMNVEV (reference sequence). CDR3 amino acids: CASSSTGDYNEQFF. For the CDR3, the DNA is TGTGCCAGCAGTTCAACAGGGGATTACAATGAGCAGTTCTTC.

This clone was seen just once. The V call is TRBV4-3, the J call TRBJ2-7; 10 nucleotides match TRBD1. Per the germline V gene, CDR1 is LGHNA and CDR2 is YSLEER. V was clipped by 0 bases and J by 5 bases; unmatched bases: 7. The CDR3 is 16 amino acids. Written as DNA, the CDR3 is TGCGCCAGCAGCCAAGACCCGGGACAGGGGTTCGACGAGCAGTACTTC. Protein product: CASSQDPGQGFDEQYF.

V and J are TRBV7-9 and TRBJ1-2; D may be TRBD1 (5 bases). Trimming left V 5 bases short and J 4 bases short, with 17 bases between. The length of the CDR3 is 15 residues. Germline assignment: CDR1 SEHNR and CDR2 FQNEAQ (reference sequence). CDR3 bases: TGTGCCAGCAGCCCCCAAGGCGGGGCGGGCTATGGCTACACCTTC. This codes for CASSPQGGAGYGYTF.

The chain employs TRBV11-3 and TRBJ1-2, with 9 bases identical to TRBD1. In germline, CDR1 is SGHNT, CDR2 YENEEA. The CDR3 contains 14 residues. With 3 bases clipped from V and 8 bases from J, the junction kept 7 bases outside the gene matches. The CDR3 protein is CASSFKTTGGGYTF. The CDR3, as DNA: TGTGCCAGCAGCTTCAAGACGACAGGGGGAGGCTACACCTTC.

The chain employs TRBV7-2 and TRBJ1-2; the D is unclear. Germline lookup yields CDR1 SGHTA and CDR2 FQGNSA. This CDR3 contains 13 residues. Trimming removed 1 base at V and 7 bases at J, with 10 bases between. CDR3 DNA: TGTGCCAGCAGCTTAGGGCAGGAGGTTGGCTACACCTTC. This codes for CASSLGQEVGYTF. Full variable domain (remainder filled in from reference TRBV7-2 and TRBJ1-2): GAGVSQSPSNKVTEKGKDVELRCDPISGHTALYWYRQSLGQGLEFLIYFQGNSAPDKSGLPSDRFSAERTGGSVSTLTIQRTQQEDSAVYLCASSLGQEVGYTFGSGTRLTVV.

This clone was detected once. The chain links TRBV7-2 to TRBJ1-5; D unresolved. The V gene's germline CDR1 is SGHTA and CDR2 FQGNSA. The CDR3 spans 13 residues. The V and J ends lost 2 bases and 4 bases respectively, with 6 bases between them. CDR3 amino acids: CASSLTENQPQHF. DNA for the CDR3: TGTGCCAGCAGCTTAACAGAGAATCAGCCCCAGCATTTT.

The sample holds one count of this clone. V usage is TRBV6-5 and J usage is TRBJ1-1; a possible D gene is TRBD1 (6 bases). From germline, CDR1 is MNHEY and CDR2 SVGAGI. This CDR3 region has 15 residues. Between the trimmed V and J ends, which lost 6 bases and 5 bases, there was a span of 19 bases. CDR3 in amino acids: CASSFRSVGGTEAFF. In DNA, the CDR3 is TGTGCCAGCAGCTTCCGCAGCGTAGGGGGAACTGAAGCTTTCTTT.

The chain links TRBV7-2 to TRBJ1-1, with 7 bases identical to TRBD1. The junction had 9 bases not matched to a gene; V was cut back by 2 bases and J by 6 bases. This CDR3 is 15 amino acids long. Germline V gene lookup returns CDR1 SGHTA and CDR2 FQGNSA. CDR3 in DNA: TGTGCCAGCAGCTTACAACAGGGGCGCGGAGCTGAAGCTTTCTTT. Translated: CASSLQQGRGAEAFF.

This chain joins TRBV3-1 (or the pseudogene TRBV3-2) and TRBJ2-2; a possible D gene is TRBD1 (6 bases). CDR3 length equals 14 residues. The germline CDR1 and CDR2 sequences are LGHDT and YNNKEL (reference sequence). The germline V and J ends were trimmed by 4 bases and 7 bases, with 13 bases remaining between them. The CDR3, as DNA: TGTGCCAGCAGCCTTACAGGGCAAGGCGGGGAGCTGTTTTTT. As protein: CASSLTGQGGELFF.

The chain recombines TRBV7-2 with TRBJ2-4; TRBD1 aligns across 7 bases. CDR3 size: 14 residues. Germline loops: CDR1 SGHTA, CDR2 FQGNSA. The V and J ends lost 5 bases and 5 bases, in that order; junction bases with no gene match: 6. CDR3 sequence reads: CASSPRQGQNIQYF. DNA of the CDR3: TGTGCCAGCAGCCCTAGACAGGGCCAAAACATTCAGTACTTC.

The V gene is TRBV27, the J gene TRBJ2-5; the D gene is possibly TRBD2 (6 bases). V gave up 2 bases and J gave up 0 bases, with 13 bases separating them. CDR1 MNHEY and CDR2 SMNVEV come from the germline V gene (reference sequence). This CDR3 has 16 amino acids. The CDR3 here is CASSLSGRKYQETQYF. The CDR3 coding sequence is TGTGCCAGCAGTTTAAGCGGGCGGAAGTACCAAGAGACCCAGTACTTC.